This is a list of T cell receptor beta chains from one sample in a study of shared clonotypes between healthy human individuals. The assay was immunoSEQ multiplex PCR, and TCRdb's table has in-frame clones only and misses some. The data contain some 900,000 clones, roughly 72% of them singletons. The sequencing input was memory CD4+ T cells sorted from blood. The source of these receptors is a man aged 18 to 30 in good health. CDR3s include the opening cysteine and the closing phenylalanine or tryptophan. The D gene is left open where the match is weak. A row's size may be missing; if present it is once, few, many or a size class.

d_gene,j_gene,abundance,v_gene,CDR3nt,CDR3aa
.,TRBJ2-7,.,TRBV6-6,TGTGCCAGCGAGGACATTACCTACGAGCAGTACTTC,CASEDITYEQYF
TRBD2,TRBJ2-3,.,TRBV9,TGTGCCAGCAGCGCTAGCGGGAGTTTGGCAGATACGCAGTATTTT,CASSASGSLADTQYF
.,TRBJ2-7,.,TRBV7-8,TGTGCCAGCAGCTTACAGGTCCTAACCTACGAGCAGTACTTC,CASSLQVLTYEQYF
TRBD1,TRBJ1-3,.,TRBV7-2,TGTGCCAGCAGCCTAGGACAGGGCAGTGGAAACACCATATATTTT,CASSLGQGSGNTIYF
.,TRBJ2-1,many,TRBV4-3,TGCGCCAGCAGCCAAAGGGGGGACAGCTCCTACAATGAGCAGTTCTTC,CASSQRGDSSYNEQFF
.,TRBJ2-7,.,TRBV27,TGTGCCAGCGCCCCCAGGTCCTCCTACGAGCAGTACTTC,CASAPRSSYEQYF
.,TRBJ1-1,.,TRBV11-2,TGTGCCAGCAGCTTGTCAGCCTCCACTGAAGCTTTCTTT,CASSLSASTEAFF
.,TRBJ2-7,few,TRBV19,TGTGCCAGTAGTATCTCGGAAGGAATGGACTACGAGCAGTACTTC,CASSISEGMDYEQYF
.,TRBJ1-5,.,TRBV4-1,TGCGCCAGCAGCCAAAATTCAAACTCAGGGTTAGGGCAGCCCCAGCATTTT,CASSQNSNSGLGQPQHF
TRBD1,TRBJ1-4,once,TRBV5-1,TGCGCCAGCAGCACCGGGACAGGGGCTAATGAAAAACTGTTTTTT,CASSTGTGANEKLFF
.,TRBJ1-3,once,TRBV7-9,TGTGCCAGCAGCTTGAATCTCGGCAGTTTCGGCAAGATATATTTT,CASSLNLGSFGKIYF
.,TRBJ2-7,.,TRBV7-9,TGTGCCAGCAGCTTAGCTGTTTTGGAAAGCCGGTCCTACGAGCAGTACTTC,CASSLAVLESRSYEQYF
TRBD2,TRBJ2-7,.,TRBV7-2,TGTGCCAGCAGCCCCAATGGTTTTGGGACTAGCGGGGGGTATCAGTACTTC,CASSPNGFGTSGGYQYF
.,TRBJ2-5,.,TRBV7-2,TGTGCCAGCAGCTTAGTGCAGGCTCCTACGGAGACCCAGTACTTC,CASSLVQAPTETQYF
.,TRBJ2-3,.,TRBV6-5,TGTGCCAGCAGTTACTCAGAGAGCGGCACAGATACGCAGTATTTT,CASSYSESGTDTQYF
.,TRBJ1-6,.,TRBV5-4,TGTGCCAGCAGCTCAAAGACGGACTCCTATAATTCACCCCTCCACTTT,CASSSKTDSYNSPLHF
.,TRBJ1-6,.,TRBV15,TGTGCCACCAGCAGAACACAGGGTACTGGTTCACCCCTCCACTTT,CATSRTQGTGSPLHF
TRBD1,TRBJ2-5,.,TRBV2,TGTGCCAGCCAGACAGGGGGCGTTCAAGAGACCCAGTACTTC,CASQTGGVQETQYF
.,TRBJ2-5,.,TRBV10-2,TGCGCCACGGGACGGACTGAAGAGACCCAGTACTTC,CATGRTEETQYF
TRBD2,TRBJ2-7,.,TRBV7-9,TGTGCCAGCAGCTCCCGGACTAGCGGAAGCTACGAGCAGTACTTC,CASSSRTSGSYEQYF
.,TRBJ1-2,.,TRBV18,TGTGCCAGCTCACCAGGAGACAACTATGGCTACACCTTC,CASSPGDNYGYTF
.,TRBJ1-2,.,TRBV7-2,TGTGCCAGCAGCCCCCGGGGGGCCTATGGCTACACCTTC,CASSPRGAYGYTF
TRBD1,TRBJ2-5,once,TRBV5-6,TGTGCCAGCAGCTTGTTCCGGGACAGGGGGCTGGAGACCCAGTACTTC,CASSLFRDRGLETQYF
.,TRBJ1-4,.,TRBV11-2,TGTGCCAGCAGCTACGGCAGGGGACGAGAAAAACTGTTTTTT,CASSYGRGREKLFF
.,TRBJ2-5,.,TRBV5-1,TGCGCCAGCAGCTTGGGTGTAGCCCCCCAAGAGACCCAGTACTTC,CASSLGVAPQETQYF
.,TRBJ2-5,once,TRBV30,TGTGCCTGGAGTGTAGGAGCTAAGGAGACCCAGTACTTC,CAWSVGAKETQYF
.,TRBJ1-2,few,TRBV30,TGTGCCTGGAGTGTACTGCGGACCCCCTACTATGGCTACACCTTC,CAWSVLRTPYYGYTF
.,TRBJ2-7,.,TRBV5-5,TGTGCCAGCAGCTGGGGGACGGGTCCTACCTACGAGCAGTACTTC,CASSWGTGPTYEQYF
.,TRBJ2-7,.,TRBV4-1,TGCGCCAGCAGCCCTTTTACGGCCAGCTCCTACGAGCAGTACTTC,CASSPFTASSYEQYF
.,TRBJ2-7,.,TRBV15,TGTGCCACCAGCAGAGATGCGGGACTGGGGCAGTACTTC,CATSRDAGLGQYF
.,TRBJ2-3,.,TRBV7-2,TGTGCCAGCAGCTCCTACGTAAAGCGGAACACAGATACGCAGTATTTT,CASSSYVKRNTDTQYF
.,TRBJ2-7,.,TRBV30,TGTGCCTGGAACTATGGGGGCGAGCAGTACTTC,CAWNYGGEQYF